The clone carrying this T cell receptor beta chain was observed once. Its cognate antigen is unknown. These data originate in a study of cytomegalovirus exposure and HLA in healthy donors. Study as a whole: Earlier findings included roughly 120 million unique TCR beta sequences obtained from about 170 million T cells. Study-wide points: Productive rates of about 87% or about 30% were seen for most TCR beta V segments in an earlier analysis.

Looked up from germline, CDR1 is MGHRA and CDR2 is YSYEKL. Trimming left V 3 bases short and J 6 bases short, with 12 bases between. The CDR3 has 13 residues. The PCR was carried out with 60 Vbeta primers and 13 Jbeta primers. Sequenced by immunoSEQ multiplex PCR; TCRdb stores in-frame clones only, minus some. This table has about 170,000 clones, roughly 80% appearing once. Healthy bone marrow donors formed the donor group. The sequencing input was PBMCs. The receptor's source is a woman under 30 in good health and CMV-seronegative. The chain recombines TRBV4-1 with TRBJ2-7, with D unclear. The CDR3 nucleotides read TGCGCCAGCAGCCATCTCCCTTCGAGCGAGCAGTACTTC. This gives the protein CASSHLPSSEQYF.